The 29 T cell receptor beta chains listed next were all sequenced from one sample in a study of blood T cell repertoires in COVID-19. TCRdb's table, derived via immunoSEQ multiplex PCR, lists solely in-frame clones and lacks some. The repertoire holds fewer than 350,000 clones, with 80% to 95% as singletons. The material sequenced was peripheral blood. The receptors were gathered from a woman aged 25 to 39 with COVID-19, enrolled during active disease.

The chain combines TRBV6-5 with TRBJ2-2, with 7 bases matching TRBD2. CDR1 and CDR2 (germline): MNHEY, SVGAGI. The CDR3 length is 15 residues. Trimming cost V 2 bases and J 10 bases; bases outside gene matches: 10. The CDR3 DNA reads as TGTGCCAGCAGTTACCTGGCCCCCGGGAGGACGGAGCTGTTTTTT. Translating gives CASSYLAPGRTELFF.

This clone was seen only once. This chain uses TRBV7-2 with TRBJ2-5; 7 nucleotides match TRBD1. Germline CDR1 and CDR2: SGHTA and FQGNSA. With 5 bases clipped from V and 1 base from J, the junction kept 13 bases outside the gene matches. The CDR3 loop spans 17 amino acids. For the CDR3, the DNA is TGTGCCAGCAGCCATACCCGACAGGGTCCGTTCCAAGAGACCCAGTACTTC. It specifies CASSHTRQGPFQETQYF.

The CDR3 loop is CASTVTSGSANTGELFF. The DNA of the CDR3 is TGCGCCAGCACCGTTACTAGCGGGAGTGCGAACACCGGGGAGCTGTTTTTT. The gene calls are TRBV5-1 and TRBJ2-2; TRBD2 agrees at 11 bases. J lost 0 bases, V lost 6 bases, and 7 bases had no gene match. This CDR3 is built from 17 residues. From germline, CDR1 is SGHRS and CDR2 YFSETQ.

The chain carries TRBV2 and TRBJ2-5; 8 bases line up with TRBD1. Germline CDR1 SNHLY, CDR2 FYNNEI. V shed 9 bases and J 0 bases; nucleotides not matched to a gene: 9. The CDR3 is made up of 15 amino acids. DNA of the CDR3: TGTGCCAGTCTGTCCGGGACAGGACACCAAGAGACCCAGTACTTC. Its protein is CASLSGTGHQETQYF.

This chain joins TRBV4-1 and TRBJ1-5; 8 bases are shared with TRBD1. CDR3 length: 21 residues. Trimming cost V 4 bases and J 3 bases; bases outside gene matches: 23. Germline loops: CDR1 MGHRA, CDR2 YSYEKL. DNA for the CDR3: TGCGCCAGCAGCCCGGCTACCCCTTGGGGACAGGAAATTCTCGACAATCAGCCCCAGCATTTT. Translating it yields CASSPATPWGQEILDNQPQHF.

This rearrangement joins TRBV15 to TRBJ1-6; D is undetermined. Germline V gene lookup returns CDR1 LNHNV and CDR2 YYDKDF (reference sequence). V was trimmed by 1 base and J by 13 bases, leaving 11 bases between them. The CDR3 runs to 13 residues. The CDR3 nucleotides read TGTGCCACCAGCAGAGGCTTCGGTAGCCCCCTCCACTTT. Encoded protein: CATSRGFGSPLHF.

The chain combines TRBV7-9 with TRBJ1-5, with a weak D call TRBD1 (5 bases). Germline V CDR1 and CDR2: SEHNR, FQNEAQ (reference sequence). The CDR3 length is 15 residues. Trimming took off 2 bases at V and 7 bases at J, with 15 bases between the two ends. CDR3 protein: CASSLLLGQGQPQHF. As DNA, the CDR3 is TGTGCCAGCAGCTTACTTTTAGGGCAGGGCCAGCCCCAGCATTTT.

This clone was observed once. The rearrangement links TRBV5-1 to TRBJ1-4, with unresolved D. CDR1 and CDR2 (germline): SGHRS, YFSETQ. The CDR3 has 16 amino acids. The germline V and J ends were trimmed by 0 bases and 8 bases, with 17 bases remaining between them. The CDR3 reads CASSLESGLGDEKLFF. CDR3 DNA sequence: TGCGCCAGCAGCTTGGAGTCCGGGTTAGGAGACGAAAAACTGTTTTTT.

The CDR3 DNA follows: TGCGCCAGCAGACCAGACTCCTACGAGCAGTACTTC. Protein product: CASRPDSYEQYF. This chain links TRBV5-1 with TRBJ2-7, with D unresolved. V dropped 5 bases and J dropped 0 bases, with 6 bases sitting between them. Germline values: CDR1 SGHRS, CDR2 YFSETQ. This CDR3 has 12 residues.

The chain couples TRBV6-6 to TRBJ1-1, with D possibly TRBD1 on 6 matching bases. Germline CDR1 and CDR2: MNHNY and SVGAGI (reference sequence). The CDR3 spans 13 residues. Trimming cost V 1 base and J 7 bases, with 10 bases left between them. CDR3 sequence (DNA): TGTGCCAGCAGTTACTGGGGGGGCAATGAAGCTTTCTTT. Encoded protein: CASSYWGGNEAFF.

This clone was counted once. The V gene is TRBV10-3, the J gene TRBJ2-1; 9 bases match TRBD1. CDR1 and CDR2 (germline): ENHRY, SYGVKD. The CDR3 runs 14 residues. V gave up 5 bases and J gave up 7 bases; unmatched junction bases: 6. The CDR3 reads CAISWDRDLNEQFF. For the CDR3, the DNA is TGTGCCATCAGTTGGGACAGGGATTTGAATGAGCAGTTCTTC.

The chain employs TRBV5-4 and TRBJ1-2; D uncertain. Germline V gene sequence: CDR1 SGHNT, CDR2 YYREEE (reference sequence). The CDR3 sequence is 15 residues long. Trimming took off 3 bases at V and 5 bases at J, with 17 bases between the two ends. CDR3 residues: CASSSPWLPRYGYTF. The CDR3 coding sequence is TGTGCCAGCAGCTCCCCCTGGCTCCCTAGGTATGGCTACACCTTC.

A single count supports this clone. The chain is built from TRBV29-1 and TRBJ2-1; D is undetermined. The CDR3 contains 10 residues. Trimming pared 7 bases from V and 10 bases from J, leaving 11 bases between. Germline V lookup: CDR1 SQVTM, CDR2 ANQGSEA. The CDR3 reads CSALTTEQFF. Written as DNA, the CDR3 is TGCAGCGCCCTGACAACCGAGCAGTTCTTC.

This clone was recorded once. The gene calls are TRBV5-1 and TRBJ2-7; the match to TRBD1 covers 10 bases. The ends lost 3 bases at V and 2 bases at J; junction bases unmatched: 11. Germline V CDR1 and CDR2: SGHRS, YFSETQ. The CDR3 covers 17 residues. CDR3 sequence reads: CASSSRVGQGTTYEQYF. The DNA of the CDR3 is TGCGCCAGCAGCTCCCGGGTGGGACAGGGGACGACCTACGAGCAGTACTTC.

This chain links TRBV2 with TRBJ1-1; D possibly corresponds to TRBD1 (5 bases). CDR1 SNHLY and CDR2 FYNNEI come from the germline V gene. The CDR3 runs 13 residues. Trimming shortened V by 4 bases and J by 0 bases, and 6 bases separated the two germline ends. The CDR3 loop reads CASSGQLNTEAFF. In nucleotides, the CDR3 is TGTGCCAGCAGTGGACAGTTGAACACTGAAGCTTTCTTT. Complete variable domain (other parts from reference TRBV2 and TRBJ1-1): EPEVTQTPSHQVTQMGQEVILRCVPISNHLYFYWYRQILGQKVEFLVSFYNNEISEKSEIFDDQFSVERPDGSNFTLKIRSTKLEDSAMYFCASSGQLNTEAFFGQGTRLTVV.

The chain employs TRBV28 and TRBJ2-3, with D maybe TRBD1 (6 bases). The CDR3 has 21 residues. The germline V gene has CDR1 MDHEN and CDR2 SYDVKM. Trimming pared 6 bases from V and 6 bases from J, leaving 37 bases between. CDR3 residues: CASRPAGAAGVFGQGSDTQYF. The CDR3 nucleotides are TGTGCCAGCAGGCCCGCTGGGGCCGCTGGCGTCTTCGGCCAGGGGAGCGATACGCAGTATTTT.

This clone occurred a few times. The chain joins TRBV6-2 or TRBV6-3 to TRBJ1-6; no clear D gene. V was pared by 2 bases and J by 8 bases, with 7 bases between. The CDR3 is made up of 13 amino acids. From germline, CDR1 is MNHEY and CDR2 SVGEGT. The CDR3 is CASSYTLDSPLHF. CDR3 coding DNA: TGTGCCAGCAGTTACACCTTAGATTCACCCCTCCACTTT.

The chain joins TRBV27 to TRBJ1-2; a weak D match, TRBD1 (6 bases). V lost 2 bases and J 7 bases, leaving 14 bases between the germline ends. CDR1 is MNHEY, CDR2 SMNVEV, per germline (reference sequence). The CDR3 covers 14 residues. CDR3 sequence: CASSLGGARLGYTF. The CDR3 nucleotides are TGTGCCAGCAGTTTAGGGGGGGCGCGGCTTGGCTACACCTTC.

The chain couples TRBV5-4 to TRBJ2-7; 8 nucleotides align to TRBD1. This CDR3 is built from 15 residues. Trimming cost V 3 bases and J 4 bases; bases outside gene matches: 9. CDR1 is SGHNT, CDR2 YYREEE, per germline (reference sequence). Here the CDR3 DNA reads TGTGCCAGCAGCTCAGGAGGGACAGGTCCTTACGAGCAGTACTTC. It specifies CASSSGGTGPYEQYF.

This clone was seen once. The chain is built from TRBV5-6 and TRBJ1-6; no clear D gene. This CDR3 is 18 amino acids long. Looked up from germline, CDR1 is SGHDT and CDR2 is YYEEEE. Trimming removed 2 bases from V and 0 bases from J, with 15 bases in between. The CDR3 DNA is TGTGCCAGCAGCTTTGCCCCTTCGGGTAGCTCCTATAATTCACCCCTCCACTTT. This codes for CASSFAPSGSSYNSPLHF.

V gene TRBV6-1 combines with J gene TRBJ1-2, with 7 bases aligning to TRBD1. The CDR3 is 15 amino acids. J gave up 3 bases and V 6 bases, and 10 bases lay outside the gene matches. The V gene's germline CDR1 is MNHNS and CDR2 SASEGT. Written as DNA, the CDR3 is TGTGCCAGCAGCCAAACCAGCGACAGGGACTATGGCTACACCTTC. Protein product: CASSQTSDRDYGYTF.

The genes are TRBV6-6 and TRBJ1-4; 8 bases agree with TRBD1. Trimming at V came to 6 bases and at J to 4 bases, leaving 7 bases not matched to a gene. Germline loops: CDR1 MNHNY, CDR2 SVGAGI (reference sequence). The CDR3 is made up of 15 amino acids. The CDR3 region is CASSPRGQDNEKLFF. The DNA of the CDR3 is TGTGCCAGCAGCCCCCGGGGACAGGATAATGAAAAACTGTTTTTT.

The V gene is TRBV28, the J gene TRBJ2-3, with no clear D. CDR1 is MDHEN and CDR2 is SYDVKM in the germline V gene. This CDR3 is 14 amino acids long. V lost 5 bases, J lost 1 base, and 10 bases lay in between. CDR3 DNA sequence: TGTGCCAGCAGTCGGGTCGCGGGCACAGATACGCAGTATTTT. This codes for CASSRVAGTDTQYF.

This CDR3 reads CASSFGGGAPTEAFF. CDR3 nucleotide sequence: TGTGCCAGCAGTTTTGGCGGGGGGGCCCCAACTGAAGCTTTCTTT. The chain uses TRBV5-6 and TRBJ1-1; TRBD1 is a possible D gene (6 bases). The ends were cut back, 5 bases at V and 5 bases at J, with 19 bases in the middle. The CDR3 consists of 15 residues. Germline V gene data show CDR1 as SGHDT and CDR2 as YYEEEE. The variable domain in full, completed from reference TRBV5-6 and TRBJ1-1, reads DAGVTQSPTHLIKTRGQQVTLRCSPKSGHDTVSWYQQALGQGPQFIFQYYEEEERQRGNFPDRFSGHQFPNYSSELNVNALLLGDSALYLCASSFGGGAPTEAFFGQGTRLTVV.

This clone was recorded only once. The rearrangement links TRBV28 to TRBJ1-1; perhaps TRBD1 as D (6 bases). Trimming shortened V by 2 bases and J by 3 bases, and 10 bases separated the two germline ends. The CDR3 has 14 amino acids. Looked up from germline, CDR1 is MDHEN and CDR2 is SYDVKM. DNA for the CDR3: TGTGCCAGCAGTTTAGCAGGACAGCACACTGAAGCTTTCTTT. Its translation: CASSLAGQHTEAFF.

This sequence joins TRBV7-8 and TRBJ2-7; maybe TRBD1 (6 bases). The CDR3 is 16 residues long. V was clipped by 2 bases and J by 6 bases, with 20 bases between them. Per germline, CDR1 SGHVS and CDR2 FQNEAQ. CDR3 bases: TGTGCCAGCAGCTTAACCTCAGGGGCGCTCGTCCTCGAGCAGTACTTC. Protein: CASSLTSGALVLEQYF.

The V call is TRBV6-5, the J call TRBJ2-3; TRBD2 aligns across 7 bases. Germline V gene sequence: CDR1 MNHEY, CDR2 SVGAGI. CDR3 length equals 15 residues. V was pared by 1 base and J by 4 bases, with 5 bases of the junction left unmatched. In DNA, the CDR3 is TGTGCCAGCAGTTACTTCGCGGGAGCGCCAGATACGCAGTATTTT. Protein sequence: CASSYFAGAPDTQYF.

The V call is TRBV3-1 (or the pseudogene TRBV3-2), the J call TRBJ2-7, with D tentatively TRBD1 (5 bases). The V end was cut by 1 base, the J end by 2 bases, with 9 bases between. Germline lookup yields CDR1 LGHDT and CDR2 YNNKEL (reference sequence). This CDR3 is built from 14 residues. The CDR3, as DNA: TGTGCCAGCAGCCAAGTGGCAGGGACCTACGAGCAGTACTTC. It specifies CASSQVAGTYEQYF.

This chain uses TRBV4-3 with TRBJ2-2; 9 bases are a match to TRBD2. The CDR3 covers 16 residues. With V trimmed by 1 base and J by 5 bases, 5 bases remained unmatched. Per the germline V gene, CDR1 is LGHNA and CDR2 is YSLEER. CDR3 sequence reads: CASSQAGTSKTGELFF. The CDR3, as DNA: TGCGCCAGCAGCCAAGCGGGGACTAGCAAGACCGGGGAGCTGTTTTTT.